One T cell receptor beta chain is described in this entry. The clone's antigen remains unknown. Sequencing was performed on an Illumina HiSeq 2000. TCR beta cDNA libraries were prepared using 5'RACE template switching, which introduced a universal primer site and unique molecular identifiers. cDNA synthesis was primed from the TCR beta constant segment and was followed by two successive PCR amplification steps. Per the source publication's procedure: Reads were demultiplexed and grouped by UMI with MIGEC, and clonotypes were assembled and quantified with MiTCR. To exclude erroneous sequences, only TCR cDNA sequences supported by at least two reads were retained. The tcR package was used for downstream repertoire analysis, with clonotypes matched between fractions based on CDR3 nucleotide sequence plus V segment. VDJmatch was used to annotate antigen specificity against VDJdb, with one amino acid substitution in CDR3 allowed. Following reprocessing of the reads by TCRdb, the data hold one row per CDR3 protein sequence and no DNA is available. For this entry, the V and J calls and clone size follow TCRdb and not the study's own pipeline. In this sample's table one finds 150,000 to 200,000 distinct CDR3 sequences. The ten biggest clones cover under 20% of the sample.

The sample is drawn from a study of T cells expressing NK-cell markers (TCRdb year 2020). For the wider study: Three sorted T-cell subsets (CD3+CD56+NKG2C+, CD3+CD56+NKG2C- and CD3+CD56-NKG2C+) from fewer than 10 donors had their TCR beta-chain repertoires profiled. Seven of the eight sequenced donors were HCMV-seropositive and one was HCMV-seronegative. Randomly selected healthy volunteers, three men and five women, were used as the eight sequenced donors. The libraries were sequenced on Illumina HiSeq 2000/2500, MiSeq or NextSeq, producing 2 x 150 bp reads. Paper-wide results and their limitations: Those dominant clonotypes were again the most abundant among CD3+CD56-NKG2C+ cells in a handful of donors, at roughly 28.3-65%. In about six donors, the dominant CD3+CD56+NKG2C+ clonotypes were found to rank among the top 10 CD8+ clonotypes and to make up roughly 1.0-8% of CD8+ T cells. Whether the expanded NKG2C-expressing T cell clones were specific for HCMV antigens remained unclear.

A commercial ELISA kit detecting HCMV-specific IgG in serum was used to determine HCMV serostatus. Ficoll density gradient centrifugation was used to isolate peripheral blood mononuclear cells from blood. From the cysteine through the phenylalanine, the CDR3 covers 15 amino acids. Only the protein sequence is given. The germline V gene sets CDR1 to SGHVS and CDR2 to FNYEAQ. This receptor was obtained from a woman aged 18 to 69 in good health. The sequencing sample was made of blood T cells: a sorted CD56 or NKG2C T cell subset, CD4+ or CD8+ T cells, or bulk PBMC T cells (not recorded which). The sequence links TRBV7-6 to TRBJ2-3; TCRdb's D call, TRBD2, is unchecked because there is no DNA. The CDR3: CASSLASGRSDTQYF.